The 23 T cell receptor beta chains presented below share a single source sample, sequenced in a study of blood T cell repertoires in COVID-19. Using immunoSEQ multiplex PCR, the repertoire was profiled, and TCRdb retains in-frame clones only, with some absent. The profile covers roughly 140,000 clones, with around four fifths appearing a single time and approximately 2.7% taken by the ten largest. The sequencing sample was made of peripheral blood. These receptors all come from a woman aged 40-49 years with active or convalescent COVID-19.

The J gene is TRBJ1-3, the V gene TRBV29-1; no reliable D call. The V gene lost 7 bases and the J gene lost 0 bases, with 10 bases spanning the gap. The CDR3 contains 13 residues. Germline V gene data show CDR1 as SQVTM and CDR2 as ANQGSEA. This CDR3 is CSGGLGSGNTIYF. Here the CDR3 DNA reads TGCAGCGGAGGGCTCGGCTCTGGAAACACCATATATTTT.

This chain connects TRBV30 to TRBJ2-3; TRBD2 aligns across 7 bases. Germline V gene data show CDR1 as GTSNPN and CDR2 as SVGIG (reference sequence). The CDR3 is 16 residues long. Losses at the gene ends were 0 bases for V and 2 bases for J; bases not matched to a gene: 8. The CDR3 sequence: CAWSVLRAGYTDTQYF. The CDR3 DNA sequence: TGTGCCTGGAGTGTACTGCGAGCGGGGTACACAGATACGCAGTATTTT.

This rearrangement joins TRBV7-8 to TRBJ2-3, with D possibly being TRBD2 (5 bases). The CDR3 consists of 13 residues. Trimming took off 5 bases at V and 7 bases at J, with 13 bases between the two ends. Germline CDR1 and CDR2: SGHVS and FQNEAQ. The CDR3 region is CASSAALANTQYF. CDR3 nucleotide sequence: TGTGCCAGCAGCGCGGCCCTAGCAAATACGCAGTATTTT.

V usage is TRBV7-2 and J usage is TRBJ1-1, with a tentative D call TRBD1 (6 bases). V shed 2 bases and J shed 1 base, with 8 bases lying between them. The CDR3 has 14 residues. Germline CDR1 is SGHTA and CDR2 is FQGNSA. In nucleotides, the CDR3 is TGTGCCAGCAGCTTATCCAGGGGGAACACTGAAGCTTTCTTT. Its protein is CASSLSRGNTEAFF.

This clone was seen more than once but under ten times. This chain joins TRBV3-1 (or the pseudogene TRBV3-2) and TRBJ1-1, with TRBD1 matching 7 bases. The CDR3 is made up of 14 amino acids. In germline, CDR1 is LGHDT, CDR2 YNNKEL (reference sequence). The junction had 4 bases not matched to a gene; V was cut back by 5 bases and J by 1 base. The CDR3 sequence is CASSFRDRNTEAFF. DNA of the CDR3: TGTGCCAGCAGCTTCCGGGACAGGAACACTGAAGCTTTCTTT.

The chain links TRBV28 to TRBJ2-7; D might be TRBD2 (6 bases). Per the germline V gene, CDR1 is MDHEN and CDR2 is SYDVKM. CDR3 length: 13 residues. V was shortened by 6 bases and J by 7 bases, with 16 bases between the two germline ends. For the CDR3, the DNA is TGTGCCAGCAGGTTCGGAGCGGGCGAGGAGCAGTACTTC. This encodes CASRFGAGEEQYF. Using reference TRBV28 and TRBJ2-7 for the parts outside the CDR3, the full variable domain is DVKVTQSSRYLVKRTGEKVFLECVQDMDHENMFWYRQDPGLGLRLIYFSYDVKMKEKGDIPEGYSVSREKKERFSLILESASTNQTSMYLCASRFGAGEEQYFGPGTRLTVT.

V is TRBV10-2 and J is TRBJ1-1; maybe TRBD1 (5 bases). From germline, CDR1 is WSHSY and CDR2 SAAADI. The CDR3 has 13 amino acids. Trimming shortened V by 7 bases and J by 0 bases, and 9 bases separated the two germline ends. The CDR3, as DNA: TGCGCCAGCATGTCCAGGGTGAACACTGAAGCTTTCTTT. It encodes CASMSRVNTEAFF.

The V call is TRBV5-5, the J call TRBJ1-4; 7 positions match TRBD1. The CDR3 covers 15 residues. J was trimmed by 5 bases and V by 0 bases; bases with no gene match: 4. CDR1 is SGHKS and CDR2 is YYEKEE in the germline V gene (reference sequence). The CDR3 here is CASSLEGQLNEKLFF. DNA of the CDR3: TGTGCCAGCAGCTTGGAGGGACAGTTAAATGAAAAACTGTTTTTT.

The chain employs TRBV9 and TRBJ1-1; D is ambiguous. Trimming shortened V by 3 bases and J by 11 bases, and 17 bases separated the two germline ends. The CDR3 is 13 residues long. CDR1 and CDR2 from the germline V gene are SGDLS and YYNGEE. CDR3 nucleotides: TGTGCCAGCAGCGGGGAGGCTCGGGATCCGGCTTTCTTT. This sequence encodes CASSGEARDPAFF.

The chain joins TRBV11-2 to TRBJ2-7; D is uncertain. This CDR3 is built from 12 residues. The germline gives CDR1 SGHAT, CDR2 FQNNGV. Trimming pared 2 bases from V and 6 bases from J, leaving 8 bases between. For the CDR3, the DNA is TGTGCCAGCAGCTTAATACAGACCGAGCAGTACTTC. Translating it yields CASSLIQTEQYF.

This chain uses TRBV18 with TRBJ2-1; D is ambiguous. The V end was cut by 7 bases, the J end by 8 bases, with 15 bases between. This CDR3 has 13 amino acids. Per the germline V gene, CDR1 is KGHSH and CDR2 is LQKENI. Written as DNA, the CDR3 is TGTGCCAGCTTGAGCAGTCGCCGGGATGAGCAGTTCTTC. Residues: CASLSSRRDEQFF.

With regard to this clone: A read error may produce the germline difference seen at one junction end. This CDR3 is CASSQELRDTLNF. For the CDR3, the DNA is TGCGCCAGCAGCCAAGAGCTCCGGGACACCTTGAACTTC. This chain joins TRBV4-3 and TRBJ2-7, with D perhaps TRBD1 (6 bases). Germline V CDR1 and CDR2: LGHNA, YSLEER. This CDR3 is 13 amino acids long.

CDR3 residues: CASSLSVGGPSYGYTF. The CDR3 DNA follows: TGTGCCAGCAGTTTATCAGTGGGGGGGCCCAGCTATGGCTACACCTTC. The J gene is TRBJ1-2, the V gene TRBV27, with a possible D match to TRBD1 (6 bases). The length of the CDR3 is 16 residues. Looked up from germline, CDR1 is MNHEY and CDR2 is SMNVEV (reference sequence). The V end was cut by 0 bases, the J end by 4 bases, with 15 bases between.

This clone was recorded once. CDR3 sequence (DNA): TGTGCCAGCAGCTCGCCTAGCCTTGAAGCTTTCTTT. Translation gives CASSSPSLEAFF. The chain has TRBV6-5 and TRBJ1-1; D unclear. V was trimmed by 6 bases and J by 7 bases, leaving 12 bases between them. This CDR3 contains 12 residues. CDR1 is MNHEY and CDR2 is SVGAGI in the germline V gene.

The J gene is TRBJ2-1, the V gene TRBV19; 8 bases are a match to TRBD2. The V gene end was trimmed by 6 bases and the J gene end by 7 bases; junction bases not matched to a gene: 8. Germline CDR1 reads LNHDA; CDR2 reads SQIVND (reference sequence). The CDR3 extends over 14 amino acids. CDR3 sequence: CASRLAGSRNEQFF. CDR3 coding DNA: TGTGCCAGTAGGTTAGCGGGAAGCAGAAATGAGCAGTTCTTC.

The chain couples TRBV5-1 to TRBJ2-7; 13 nucleotides align to TRBD2. Germline CDR1 is SGHRS and CDR2 is YFSETQ. The V segment lost 4 bases and the J segment 7 bases; nucleotides outside the gene matches: 5. The CDR3 runs 14 residues. CDR3 region: CASSLGLAGDEQYF. The CDR3 DNA reads as TGCGCCAGCAGCCTCGGACTAGCGGGGGATGAGCAGTACTTC.

The gene calls are TRBV7-6 and TRBJ2-3; D is possibly TRBD2 (5 bases). The CDR3 loop spans 16 amino acids. Germline V lookup: CDR1 SGHVS, CDR2 FNYEAQ. V was clipped by 1 base and J by 0 bases, with 11 bases between them. As DNA, the CDR3 is TGTGCCAGCAGCTTAGTGCGAAGCGGTAGCACAGATACGCAGTATTTT. This codes for CASSLVRSGSTDTQYF.

The V call is TRBV27, the J call TRBJ2-7, with 8 bases lining up with TRBD1. This CDR3 contains 16 residues. Unmatched junction bases numbered 11, after V lost 2 bases and J lost 5 bases. Looked up from germline, CDR1 is MNHEY and CDR2 is SMNVEV (reference sequence). CDR3 loop: CASSLVRDRPQHEQYF. CDR3 DNA sequence: TGTGCCAGCAGTTTAGTCCGGGACAGGCCTCAACACGAGCAGTACTTC.

This rearrangement joins TRBV5-4 to TRBJ1-6; D unclear. The CDR3 has 16 amino acids. CDR1 is SGHNT, CDR2 YYREEE, per germline (reference sequence). V was clipped by 0 bases and J by 0 bases, with 7 bases between them. CDR3 loop: CASSLGGSSYNSPLHF. The CDR3 coding sequence is TGTGCCAGCAGCTTGGGTGGGAGCTCCTATAATTCACCCCTCCACTTT.

The V call is TRBV14, the J call TRBJ2-6; 8 bases agree with TRBD1. V lost 3 bases, J lost 0 bases, and 7 bases stayed unmatched. This CDR3 is 18 amino acids long. Germline loops: CDR1 SGHDN, CDR2 FVKESK. Written as DNA, the CDR3 is TGTGCCAGCAGCCACCGTGGACAGGGACTCTCTGGGGCCAACGTCCTGACTTTC. It is translated as CASSHRGQGLSGANVLTF.

This clone turned up a few times. The V and J genes are TRBV6-2 or TRBV6-3 and TRBJ2-3; TRBD1 matches at 7 bases. This CDR3 spans 14 amino acids. The germline gives CDR1 MNHEY, CDR2 SVGEGT. V dropped 5 bases and J dropped 2; count of bases not matched to a gene: 4. CDR3 region: CASSRGQDTDTQYF. In nucleotides, the CDR3 is TGTGCCAGCAGTAGGGGGCAGGACACAGATACGCAGTATTTT.

The chain combines TRBV6-5 with TRBJ1-5; D gene unclear. Trimming stripped 5 bases from V and 4 bases from J, with 9 bases between. This CDR3 has 13 amino acids. The V gene's germline CDR1 is MNHEY and CDR2 SVGAGI. This CDR3 reads CASSPLRNQPQHF. In nucleotides, the CDR3 is TGTGCCAGCAGTCCCCTCAGGAATCAGCCCCAGCATTTT.

The chain has TRBV7-2 and TRBJ2-1, with D possibly being TRBD1 (6 bases). The CDR3 is 10 residues long. Germline lookup yields CDR1 SGHTA and CDR2 FQGNSA. V was trimmed by 8 bases and J by 15 bases, leaving 14 bases between them. CDR3 nucleotides: TGTGCCAGCGGGGGCCCCCTCCTGTTCTTC. Encoded protein: CASGGPLLFF.